This T cell receptor (beta chain) was captured in a study of cytomegalovirus exposure and HLA in healthy donors (dated by TCRdb to the late 2010s). At the level of the whole study: According to an earlier analysis of a few hundred of the donors, 150 million to 200 million T cells yielded 90 million to 140 million unique TCR beta sequences and about 300 Gb of sequence data. An early release that covered about 640 HLA-typed donors contained about 290 gigabases of sequencing data and about 84 million unique TCR sequences. Among the approximately 400 genotyped donors, approximately 81% belonged to the genetic ancestry cluster associated with self-reported Caucasian donors. The aim of the study was to test whether cataloging public T cell receptors could identify signatures of past pathogen exposure. The study used immunosequencing to profile the T cell repertoires of approximately 690 subjects and linked those repertoires to cytomegalovirus serostatus. In addition to the first cohort of approximately 670 subjects, a separate validation cohort of some 120 different subjects was used. The study combined high-throughput TCR immunosequencing, statistical association of individual TCRs with disease status, and machine learning to predict cytomegalovirus infection status. A later analysis re-examined previously published TCR beta repertoires from 610 or so donors and added high-resolution HLA genotyping to investigate patterns of TCR occurrence. In the later analysis, no new phenotypic data were used to find candidate immune exposures; instead, reliance was placed on TCR beta sequences and their occurrence across donors. An earlier analysis of some 500 of the donors used high-throughput TCR beta sequencing to judge whether each TCR beta V gene segment behaved as functional or pseudogenic. Alongside the repertoire data, information on donor age, sex, ethnicity and CMV serostatus was compiled. A later genetic analysis took genome-wide SNP genotypes for about 65% of the 666 donors and used that subset as a discovery cohort. Every repertoire in the discovery cohort had been generated on one and the same sequencing platform. HLA typing covered class I and class II loci at four-digit resolution. Typing coverage varied by locus: about 620-630 donors for A, B, C, DRB1 and DQB1; approximately 560 for DQA1; about 590 for DPA1; roughly 450 for DPB1. Several DR-DQ haplotypes were handled as single units for association and clustering because linkage in the cohort was strong. Among about 400 genotyped donors of the cohort, an average of roughly 230,000 unique TCR beta nucleotide sequences was sequenced per donor, of which 15% to 20% were non-productive.

Concerning this clone itself: Its antigen is unknown. Base qualities are not recorded, but no much larger clone differs from it by a single base.

The CDR3 starts with the cysteine, ends with the phenylalanine, and has 16 residues. CDR3 DNA only is kept here, 48 bases in frame from base 1. The germline V gene yields SGDLS for CDR1 and YYNGEE for CDR2. V has 4 bases trimmed and J has 0 bases trimmed; junction bases matching no gene number 6. Overall study results and their limits: The classifier was reported to diagnose cytomegalovirus status with high specificity and sensitivity in both the original cohort and the validation cohort. At a false discovery rate of 0.05, a later analysis linked under 20,000 TCR beta sequences to specific HLA alleles. The authors suggested that the approach could potentially be generalized to other disease states and immunological phenotypes. Most CMV-associated TCR beta chains appeared to be HLA-restricted in a later analysis, and the HLA associations seemed to be driven largely by CMV exposure. The study listed 150 to 200 TCR beta chains as associated with cytomegalovirus. This cohort had only TCR beta chains sequenced, and the lack of alpha or paired-chain data limited which features could be detected. In a later analysis, HLA-associated TCR beta chains showed more clonal expansion and lower generation probabilities than non-associated chains that were equally common. Sequencing depth was assumed to be roughly uniform across donors in the presence/absence analyses, though that assumption may not hold. A further reported finding was that TCR beta sequences accurately predicted the HLA-A and HLA-B alleles for most subjects in the first cohort. Compared with the approximately 670-donor mean, donors in an Asian-associated ancestry cluster had fewer N-insertions in productive TCRs, according to a later genetic analysis. Because HLA typing was missing for some donors at each locus, association tests included only the typed subset. Some IMGT-functional V segments, including TRBV6-2 and TRBV6-3, could not be told apart with the 87-base-pair reads, so those segments were excluded. A cluster of highly shared sequence variants was judged likely to be a technical artifact of the sequencing pipeline. CMV serostatus was the only immune exposure information available for the cohort. Because counts were too low, about 18 rarely observed V segments, including chromosome 9 orphons, were excluded from the earlier analysis of 587 of the donors. In a later analysis, TCR association rates were found to vary across HLA loci, with the most associated TCRs seen for DRB1 alleles and the fewest for HLA-C alleles. In vitro tests confirmed that a few of the cytomegalovirus-associated TCR beta chains recognize cytomegalovirus antigens. In a later genetic analysis, a missense DCLRE1C variant was associated with V-gene and J-gene trimming of TCR beta chains, and the association was replicated in an independent cohort. Assigning TCR associations to individual alleles was difficult when HLA alleles, especially DR and DQ, strongly co-occurred. Across donors, most TCR sequences were observed very rarely, whereas some public TCRs were present in many individuals. A later analysis reported that several top co-occurrence clusters appeared linked to parvovirus B19, influenza, CMV and Epstein-Barr virus. An earlier analysis of approximately 600 of the donors showed that most TCR beta V segments appeared in productive rearrangements either about 87% or about 30% of the time, which broadly matched IMGT annotations. Linkage disequilibrium might explain the correlated functional status among segregating V segments, but an unknown experimental factor could not be ruled out.

The library was generated by the immunoSEQ multiplex PCR assay. The multiplex PCR relied on a mix of 60 forward primers for TCR Vbeta segments and 13 reverse primers for TCR Jbeta segments. A multiplex PCR assay on genomic DNA amplified the CDR3 region of rearranged TCR beta genes. The amplified TCR beta libraries were sequenced on the Illumina HiSeq System as 87-base-pair reads. The authors' pipeline ran thus. Across the 666 repertoires, a later analysis counted approximately 83 million unique TCR beta chains, around 10 million of which were shared by at least two donors. Raw reads were error-corrected and collapsed into unique sequences by a nearest-neighbor algorithm in which closely related sequences were merged to remove PCR and sequencing errors. CDR3 sequences were aligned to IMGT reference sequences to assign V, D and J gene segments. For a sequence to be retained, at least a six-nucleotide match to both a V gene segment and a J gene segment was required. A rearrangement counted as productive if the CDR3 had no stop codons and remained in frame with V and J, and every other rearrangement counted as non-productive. Following IMGT convention, CDR3 was defined as the stretch from the second conserved V-encoded cysteine up to the conserved J-encoded phenylalanine. Sequences without an unambiguous match to a single V gene segment were excluded from the earlier analysis of a few hundred of the donors. An earlier analysis of 587 of the donors classified V segments as functional when productive rearrangements were above 56.7% and as segregating when the standard deviation between donors was above 5%. A statistical classification framework was developed to diagnose cytomegalovirus status using the catalog of TCR beta chain sequences. A later analysis assigned V and J genes by comparing TCR nucleotide sequences with IMGT/GENE-DB human TR gene sequences. The TCRdist pipeline was used in a later analysis to assign CDR3 sequences and most-parsimonious VDJ recombination scenarios. In a later analysis, every TCR beta chain was defined by the combination of its CDR3 amino acid sequence and its V-gene family, and reads without a unique V-gene family were dropped. A later analysis removed 600 or so highly shared, low-generation-probability nucleotide sequences to deal with suspected cross-contamination and a sequencing artifact. In a later analysis, a clonal expansion index for each public chain was calculated from normalized within-repertoire ranks of inferred template counts. A later analysis computed generation probabilities with a VDJ recombination model fitted to out-of-frame rearrangements, and checked the results against IGoR. Hypergeometric tests were used in a later analysis to score TCR-TCR, TCR-HLA and TCR-CMV co-occurrence, with a repertoire-size bias correction applied to the TCR pairs. In a later analysis, false discovery rates were estimated by permuting HLA or CMV assignments 20 times. In a later analysis, co-occurring TCRs were grouped using DBSCAN, with TCRdist sequence similarity added in when clustering inside HLA-allele-positive subsets. Co-occurrence clustering excluded repertoires with fewer than 30,000 or more than 120,000 public chains, plus five with anomalous nucleotide sharing. TCRdb took this table from immuneACCESS and kept in-frame rearrangements with V and J called. Such tables lack part of the clones; where checked against another copy, unresolved V genes explain under half of the gap, and the rest is unexplained. V, J and clone size reflect that table, while D and trimming were determined from the DNA. For this sample there are about 87,000 clones; approximately 74% appear just once. Approximately 20% of the sample is held by the ten biggest clonotypes.

The cohort comprised hundreds of healthy bone marrow donors. Cohort members were all nominally healthy when sampled, although unrecorded immune exposures were likely present. The donor tested CMV seropositive, placing the donor among the approximately 310 seropositive members of the cohort. Every donor gave a peripheral blood sample, and the peripheral blood mononuclear cells from that sample were used for TCR beta sequencing. Genomic DNA was extracted from the blood cell samples with the Qiagen DNeasy Blood Extraction Kit. The chain uses TRBV9 and TRBJ2-1, with 8 middle bases fitting TRBD2. This TCR was sampled from a man in his thirties or forties in good health and CMV-seropositive. Sequencing input: PBMCs. Read as DNA, the sequence is TGTGCCAGCAGCCCCACTAGCGGTTACTCCTACAATGAGCAGTTCTTC. Its translation is CASSPTSGYSYNEQFF.